Below are 9 T cell receptor beta chains sequenced from a single sample in a study of molecular identifiers for immune sequencing clone quantification (dated by TCRdb to 2017 to 2018). The receptor library was made with PCR. TCRdb shows the sequencer as Illumina HiSeq 4000. In TCRdb, the public reads were trimmed at Q25 with fastp and aligned with MiXCR, with productive beta chains retained. Identical CDR3 protein sequences are pooled into one entry, listed with their most common genes and DNA. The sample has over 600,000 distinct CDR3 sequences on record, approximately 20% of them singletons. The ten largest clones take up roughly 0.83% of the sample. The sample consisted of naive CD8+ T cells from blood, with Jurkat cell RNA spiked in. Read against the paper, the sample's cell subset or site label means: FACS-sorted CD8+CD4-CCR7+CD45RA+ naive T cells. Receptor source: a human donor in good health. Some libraries in this study had Jurkat cell RNA spiked in.

The J gene is TRBJ2-7, the V gene TRBV5-1; no reliable D call. Germline CDR1 SGHRS, CDR2 YFSETQ. The V end lost 0 bases, the J end lost 5 bases, and 15 bases lay between the germline ends. The CDR3 is made up of 15 amino acids. CDR3 DNA sequence: TGCGCCAGCAGCTTGGAGGGCATGGGCCTGAACGAGCAGTACTTC. Translated, it gives CASSLEGMGLNEQYF. Combining the CDR3 with reference TRBV5-1 and TRBJ2-7 gives the whole variable domain KAGVTQTPRYLIKTRGQQVTLSCSPISGHRSVSWYQQTPGQGLQFLFEYFSETQRNKGNFPGRFSGRQFSNSRSEMNVSTLELGDSALYLCASSLEGMGLNEQYFGPGTRLTVT.

In its sample, this clonotype was seen many times. The chain carries TRBV19 and TRBJ2-7; D is unclear. Trimming shortened V by 0 bases and J by 2 bases, and 14 bases separated the two germline ends. The CDR3 has 16 residues. The germline V gene has CDR1 LNHDA and CDR2 SQIVND (reference sequence). DNA of the CDR3: TGTGCCAGTAGTATAGATCAACTGGCGAGCCCCTACGAGCAGTACTTC. Protein sequence: CASSIDQLASPYEQYF.

This clonotype was observed a single time. A much larger clone differs by one base, so this may be a read error. The rearrangement links TRBV15 to TRBJ2-3; TRBD2 aligns across 10 bases. Germline CDR1 reads LNHNV; CDR2 reads YYDKDF (reference sequence). The CDR3 contains 15 residues. CDR3 sequence (DNA): TGTGCCGCCAGCAGTGGGGGACTAGCGACAGATACGCAGTATTTT. Its translation is CAASSGGLATDTQYF.

For this clonotype: Possible read error: a much larger clone is one base away. V gene TRBV5-1 combines with J gene TRBJ1-1, with no clear D. CDR3 size: 15 residues. Germline CDR1 reads SGHRS; CDR2 reads YFSETQ. V lost 3 bases, J lost 8 bases, and 20 bases lay in between. DNA of the CDR3: TGCGCCAGCAGCTCGGCCGGGAACTCATTAAAAGAAGCTTTCTTT. Amino acid sequence: CASSSAGNSLKEAFF.

The chain employs TRBV11-2 and TRBJ2-2; TRBD2 is a possible D gene (6 bases). The CDR3 contains 16 residues. Trimming shortened V by 1 base and J by 7 bases, and 16 bases separated the two germline ends. The germline V gene has CDR1 SGHAT and CDR2 FQNNGV. CDR3 amino acids: CASSLAAGLTGGELFF. CDR3 bases: TGTGCCAGCAGCTTAGCTGCGGGACTTACGGGCGGGGAGCTGTTTTTT. The variable domain in full, with the rest retrieved from reference TRBV11-2 and TRBJ2-2, is EAGVAQSPRYKIIEKRQSVAFWCNPISGHATLYWYQQILGQGPKLLIQFQNNGVVDDSQLPKDRFSAERLKGVDSTLKIQPAKLEDSAVYLCASSLAAGLTGGELFFGEGSRLTVL.

This chain links TRBV5-1 with TRBJ2-7; TRBD1 matches 7 bases. Trimming took 9 bases from V and 1 from J; bases not matched to a gene: 10. Germline values: CDR1 SGHRS, CDR2 YFSETQ. This CDR3 has 14 amino acids. The CDR3 reads CATRGGTESYEQYF. In nucleotides, the CDR3 is TGCGCCACCAGGGGTGGGACAGAGTCCTACGAGCAGTACTTC.

This clonotype occurred many times. The chain links TRBV6-1 to TRBJ1-5; TRBD1 matches 7 bases. Germline V CDR1 and CDR2: MNHNS, SASEGT. V lost 2 bases and J lost 2; bases outside the gene matches: 9. The CDR3 has 17 amino acids. CDR3 nucleotides: TGTGCCAGCAGTGAACTGAAGGGGGCTGAGGGCAATCAGCCCCAGCATTTT. Residues: CASSELKGAEGNQPQHF.

Turning to this clonotype: This may be a read error: a much more frequent sequence differs by one nucleotide. The CDR3 does not end in the conserved phenylalanine or tryptophan, so this is likely a read error. CDR3 sequence (DNA): TGTGCCAGCAGGAGCCTCGCCGGGACAGGGGGTAACGAGCAGTACTCC. This encodes CASRSLAGTGGNEQYS. This chain links TRBV6-2 or TRBV6-3 with TRBJ2-7; 11 bases are a match to TRBD1. Trimming cost V 6 bases and J 5 bases; bases outside gene matches: 12. The CDR3 has 16 amino acids. The germline gives CDR1 MNHEY, CDR2 SVGEGT.

At least ten counts were recorded for this clonotype. V usage is TRBV2 and J usage is TRBJ1-2, with 7 bases lining up with TRBD1. Germline values: CDR1 SNHLY, CDR2 FYNNEI. This CDR3 comprises 13 residues. V shed 10 bases and J 4 bases; nucleotides not matched to a gene: 9. The CDR3 sequence: CATRQGNLYGYTF. CDR3 nucleotide sequence: TGTGCCACAAGACAGGGTAATCTCTATGGCTACACCTTC.